These 27 T cell receptor beta chains came from one sample sequenced in a study of blood T cell repertoires in COVID-19. This table comes from immunoSEQ multiplex PCR, and its TCRdb copy is limited to in-frame clones, with some not included. The repertoire holds roughly 200,000 clones, with about 85% as singletons. The sequencing input was PBMCs or T cells enriched from blood (not recorded which). Receptors were obtained from a man aged 35 to 55 who had recovered from COVID-19.

The chain couples TRBV28 to TRBJ1-2, with 7 bases lining up with TRBD1. J lost 4 bases, V lost 3 bases, and 14 bases had no gene match. Germline lookup yields CDR1 MDHEN and CDR2 SYDVKM. The CDR3 covers 17 residues. The CDR3, as DNA: TGTGCCAGCAGTTTTGTCAACTCCGGGACAGCACCCTATGGCTACACCTTC. It translates to CASSFVNSGTAPYGYTF.

This clone was observed a single time. The chain recombines TRBV3-1 (or the pseudogene TRBV3-2) with TRBJ2-1; no definite D call. The CDR3 totals 15 residues. CDR1 and CDR2 (germline): LGHDT, YNNKEL (reference sequence). Deletions cut 0 bases from V and 5 bases from J, with 11 bases between. CDR3 sequence (DNA): TGTGCCAGCAGCCAAGATTGGGTAGCTGACAATGAGCAGTTCTTC. As protein: CASSQDWVADNEQFF.

The chain combines TRBV5-1 with TRBJ2-5; TRBD2 agrees at 11 bases. The J segment lost 5 bases and the V segment lost 1 base, leaving 4 bases of the junction unmatched. Germline-derived CDR1 and CDR2 are SGHRS and YFSETQ. The length of the CDR3 is 15 residues. This chain's CDR3 is CASSLSLAGVETQYF. In DNA form, the CDR3 reads TGCGCCAGCAGCTTGTCACTAGCGGGAGTCGAGACCCAGTACTTC. Supplemented by reference TRBV5-1 and TRBJ2-5, the full variable domain reads KAGVTQTPRYLIKTRGQQVTLSCSPISGHRSVSWYQQTPGQGLQFLFEYFSETQRNKGNFPGRFSGRQFSNSRSEMNVSTLELGDSALYLCASSLSLAGVETQYFGPGTRLLVL.

V is TRBV7-9 and J is TRBJ2-5, with 7 bases that match TRBD1. CDR3 length: 16 amino acids. Germline V gene lookup returns CDR1 SEHNR and CDR2 FQNEAQ (reference sequence). V was clipped by 4 bases and J by 7 bases; unmatched bases: 15. The CDR3 DNA sequence: TGTGCCAGCAGCTCAACCGGGACAGCCTTTTCTTTGACCCAGTACTTC. As protein: CASSSTGTAFSLTQYF.

This rearrangement joins TRBV3-1 (or the pseudogene TRBV3-2) to TRBJ1-1; 8 bases map to TRBD1. There are 15 residues in the CDR3. Germline CDR1 reads LGHDT; CDR2 reads YNNKEL (reference sequence). J lost 2 bases, V lost 4 bases, and 6 bases had no gene match. CDR3 sequence (DNA): TGTGCCAGCAGCCTCACAGGGGGTGCTAACACTGAAGCTTTCTTT. Translation: CASSLTGGANTEAFF.

The V call is TRBV28, the J call TRBJ1-1; perhaps TRBD1 as D (5 bases). Germline CDR1 reads MDHEN; CDR2 reads SYDVKM. The V end lost 6 bases, the J end lost 2 bases, and 13 bases lay between the germline ends. This CDR3 contains 14 residues. The CDR3 region is CASRPLGGNTEAFF. CDR3 nucleotides: TGTGCCAGCAGGCCCTTGGGGGGAAACACTGAAGCTTTCTTT.

V gene TRBV12-5 combines with J gene TRBJ1-2; TRBD1 is a possible D gene (5 bases). There are 14 residues in the CDR3. Between the trimmed V and J ends, which lost 3 bases and 3 bases, there was a span of 11 bases. CDR1 LGHNT and CDR2 FRNRAP come from the germline V gene. The CDR3 DNA reads as TGTGCTAGTGGTTTACCCCAGGGTCACTATGGCTACACCTTC. Translated: CASGLPQGHYGYTF.

The chain carries TRBV5-1 and TRBJ2-5; no clear D gene. The CDR3 length is 13 residues. V was cut by 4 bases and J by 4 bases, with 11 bases left in between. Germline V gives CDR1 SGHRS, CDR2 YFSETQ. CDR3 nucleotides: TGCGCCAGCAGCGGTCTCTCGGGAGAGACCCAGTACTTC. Translation gives CASSGLSGETQYF.

V usage is TRBV6-5 and J usage is TRBJ1-4; a possible D gene is TRBD1 (5 bases). The germline V and J ends were trimmed by 2 bases and 8 bases, with 18 bases remaining between them. Per germline, CDR1 MNHEY and CDR2 SVGAGI. This CDR3 is built from 16 residues. This chain's CDR3 is CASSYGFGAGGEKLFF. The CDR3 region has the DNA TGTGCCAGCAGTTACGGATTCGGGGCCGGGGGGGAAAAACTGTTTTTT.

This chain uses TRBV2 with TRBJ2-7; D call uncertain. CDR1 is SNHLY, CDR2 FYNNEI, per germline. V was cut by 7 bases and J by 9 bases, with 16 bases left in between. The length of the CDR3 is 12 residues. In DNA, the CDR3 is TGTGCCAGCACCCCCCCAGGTGATGCGCAGTACTTC. Amino acids: CASTPPGDAQYF.

This rearrangement joins TRBV16 to TRBJ2-2, with D perhaps TRBD2 (5 bases). The CDR3 is 15 residues long. V shed 3 bases and J shed 1 base, with 9 bases lying between them. Looked up from germline, CDR1 is KGHSY and CDR2 is FQNENV. CDR3 sequence reads: CASSQVRENTGELFF. Here the CDR3 DNA reads TGTGCCAGCAGCCAGGTTCGGGAGAACACCGGGGAGCTGTTTTTT.

This rearrangement joins TRBV15 to TRBJ1-5; 10 bases are shared with TRBD1. CDR3 size: 18 residues. Germline CDR1 LNHNV, CDR2 YYDKDF (reference sequence). With 0 bases clipped from V and 4 bases from J, the junction kept 9 bases outside the gene matches. CDR3 residues: CATSRDGPLDRGNQPQHF. In nucleotides, the CDR3 is TGTGCCACCAGCAGAGATGGGCCCCTGGACAGGGGGAATCAGCCCCAGCATTTT.

The V gene is TRBV21-1, the J gene TRBJ2-7; whether TRBD2, the table's D call, matches the DNA was not checked. TRBV21-1 is flagged as a pseudogene. The CDR3 length is 16 residues. Here the CDR3 DNA reads TGTGCCAGCAGCCACCTTCTGCGGACTAGCGGGAACGAGCAGTACTTC. Translation gives CASSHLLRTSGNEQYF.

The genes are TRBV10-2 and TRBJ1-5, with 7 positions matching TRBD1. The CDR3 runs to 13 residues. J was trimmed by 4 bases and V by 6 bases; bases with no gene match: 3. Per the germline V gene, CDR1 is WSHSY and CDR2 is SAAADI. CDR3 nucleotides: TGCGCCAGCAGCCAACAGGGGAATCAGCCCCAGCATTTT. Its translation is CASSQQGNQPQHF.

The gene calls are TRBV27 and TRBJ2-3, with a tentative D call TRBD1 (6 bases). Per the germline V gene, CDR1 is MNHEY and CDR2 is SMNVEV (reference sequence). The CDR3 loop spans 15 amino acids. Trimming took off 5 bases at V and 0 bases at J, with 12 bases between the two ends. CDR3 nucleotides: TGTGCCAGCAGTGCCGGGACATTGAGCACAGATACGCAGTATTTT. Its translation is CASSAGTLSTDTQYF.

The rearrangement links TRBV19 to TRBJ2-7; TRBD1 is a possible D gene (6 bases). The CDR3 has 14 amino acids. Per the germline V gene, CDR1 is LNHDA and CDR2 is SQIVND (reference sequence). The V end lost 2 bases, the J end lost 3 bases, and 11 bases lay between the germline ends. Here the CDR3 DNA reads TGTGCCAGTAGTATACGGCAGGGGCACTACGAGCAGTACTTC. This sequence encodes CASSIRQGHYEQYF. The full variable domain, in which reference TRBV19 and TRBJ2-7 provide the parts outside the CDR3, is DGGITQSPKYLFRKEGQNVTLSCEQNLNHDAMYWYRQDPGQGLRLIYYSQIVNDFQKGDIAEGYSVSREKKESFPLTVTSAQKNPTAFYLCASSIRQGHYEQYFGPGTRLTVT.

The chain links TRBV11-3 to TRBJ2-2, with no clear D. The CDR3 length is 15 residues. CDR1 and CDR2 (germline): SGHNT, YENEEA. The V end lost 5 bases, the J end lost 4 bases, and 14 bases lay between the germline ends. This CDR3 is CASSTNHRPTGELFF. Written as DNA, the CDR3 is TGTGCCAGCAGCACTAACCACCGCCCCACCGGGGAGCTGTTTTTT.

This chain joins TRBV5-1 and TRBJ1-6, with 8 positions matching TRBD1. CDR1 is SGHRS, CDR2 YFSETQ, per germline. This CDR3 region has 16 residues. V shed 3 bases and J 9 bases; nucleotides not matched to a gene: 11. CDR3 DNA: TGCGCCAGCAGCTCCCGACAGGGGAACGTTCGTTCACCCCTCCACTTT. As protein: CASSSRQGNVRSPLHF.

This clone has just a few counts. The chain combines TRBV9 with TRBJ1-4; 7 nucleotides match TRBD1. CDR1 SGDLS and CDR2 YYNGEE come from the germline V gene. V trimming: 4 bases; J trimming: 7 bases; junction bases outside the gene matches: 10. The CDR3 runs 15 residues. The CDR3 loop reads CASSPRQGFGEKLFF. CDR3 in DNA: TGTGCCAGCAGCCCGAGACAGGGTTTTGGTGAAAAACTGTTTTTT.

Written as DNA, the CDR3 is TGTGCCAGCAGTTTATATAAGGAGGAGCAGTTCTTC. Encoded protein: CASSLYKEEQFF. The chain uses TRBV28 and TRBJ2-1; D uncertain. Germline-derived CDR1 and CDR2 are MDHEN and SYDVKM. Trimming pared 1 base from V and 10 bases from J, leaving 8 bases between. The CDR3 is 12 residues long. Supplemented by reference TRBV28 and TRBJ2-1, the full variable domain reads DVKVTQSSRYLVKRTGEKVFLECVQDMDHENMFWYRQDPGLGLRLIYFSYDVKMKEKGDIPEGYSVSREKKERFSLILESASTNQTSMYLCASSLYKEEQFFGPGTRLTVL.

This chain connects TRBV27 to TRBJ2-3; D perhaps matches TRBD2 (8 bases). Germline V gene lookup returns CDR1 MNHEY and CDR2 SMNVEV (reference sequence). V shed 5 bases and J shed 1 base, with 13 bases lying between them. The CDR3 is made up of 15 amino acids. CDR3 loop: CASSPGRGRTDTQYF. For the CDR3, the DNA is TGTGCCAGCAGTCCCGGGAGGGGGCGCACAGATACGCAGTATTTT.

This rearrangement joins TRBV2 to TRBJ2-3, with 9 nucleotides matching TRBD1. The germline V gene encodes CDR1 SNHLY and CDR2 FYNNEI. The J segment lost 4 bases and the V segment lost 8 bases, leaving 7 bases of the junction unmatched. The CDR3 is 14 residues long. CDR3 sequence: CASRGTGFPDTQYF. In DNA form, the CDR3 reads TGTGCCAGCCGGGGGACAGGGTTCCCAGATACGCAGTATTTT.

This chain joins TRBV7-8 and TRBJ2-7; 8 bases match TRBD1. CDR3 length equals 13 residues. Trimming at V came to 8 bases and at J to 6 bases, leaving 9 bases not matched to a gene. Per germline, CDR1 SGHVS and CDR2 FQNEAQ. The CDR3 spells CASRDRGKGEQYF. The CDR3 DNA sequence: TGTGCCAGCCGTGACAGGGGTAAGGGCGAGCAGTACTTC.

Written as DNA, the CDR3 is TGTGCCAGCAGCCTATACCGGGGGGGCGTCCAAGAGACCCAGTACTTC. It encodes CASSLYRGGVQETQYF. This sequence joins TRBV13 and TRBJ2-5, with 8 bases fitting TRBD2. CDR3 size: 16 residues. V lost 5 bases and J lost 1; bases outside the gene matches: 9. Germline V lookup: CDR1 PRHDT, CDR2 FYEKMQ (reference sequence).

The sample holds a few counts of this clone. V is TRBV28 and J is TRBJ1-1, with TRBD1 matching over 8 bases. The CDR3 runs 14 residues. V trimming: 4 bases; J trimming: 4 bases; junction bases outside the gene matches: 5. Germline CDR1 is MDHEN and CDR2 is SYDVKM. The CDR3 protein is CASSYGTGVTEAFF. CDR3 nucleotide sequence: TGTGCCAGCAGTTATGGGACAGGAGTCACTGAAGCTTTCTTT. The whole variable domain, filled in from reference TRBV28 and TRBJ1-1, reads DVKVTQSSRYLVKRTGEKVFLECVQDMDHENMFWYRQDPGLGLRLIYFSYDVKMKEKGDIPEGYSVSREKKERFSLILESASTNQTSMYLCASSYGTGVTEAFFGQGTRLTVV.

The chain combines TRBV29-1 with TRBJ2-7; 9 bases fit TRBD1. Losses at the gene ends were 5 bases for V and 4 bases for J; bases not matched to a gene: 9. Germline lookup yields CDR1 SQVTM and CDR2 ANQGSEA. CDR3 size: 14 residues. As DNA, the CDR3 is TGCAGCGTTCTCCTGGGACAGGGAGGGTACGAGCAGTACTTC. Amino acids: CSVLLGQGGYEQYF.

The V call is TRBV20-1, the J call TRBJ2-6, with TRBD2 matching over 12 bases. Germline-derived CDR1 and CDR2 are DFQATT and SNEGSKA (reference sequence). The junction had 5 bases not matched to a gene; V was cut back by 3 bases and J by 2 bases. The CDR3 consists of 17 residues. The chain's CDR3 is CSASALAGGPGANVLTF. The CDR3 nucleotides read TGCAGTGCTAGTGCACTAGCGGGAGGACCTGGGGCCAACGTCCTGACTTTC.